This T cell receptor beta chain was captured by sequencing in a study of blood T cell repertoires in COVID-19. Turning to the study itself: Collection of acute and convalescent COVID-19 samples took place in the United States, Italy and Spain. Sources were T cells, B-cell-depleted T cells, or PBMCs; the material itself was cDNA or gDNA.

V was pared by 0 bases and J by 4 bases, with 16 bases between. CDR3 length: 16 residues. The germline CDR1 and CDR2 sequences are SGDLS and YYNGEE. Original processing notes: From reference gene primer amplification, estimates of nucleated cell counts were derived. Method: immunoSEQ multiplex PCR; TCRdb's copy keeps in-frame clones and lacks some. V and J calls and clone size follow that table, whereas D and trimming were derived from the DNA. The data hold around 120,000 clones, with about 92% observed a single time. The specimen was peripheral blood. The V and J genes are TRBV9 and TRBJ1-1; a possible D gene is TRBD1 (5 bases). The clonotype originates from a man in his forties or fifties with active COVID-19. In DNA, the CDR3 is TGTGCCAGCAGCGTAGCTGCGGTTCAGGGCAGCACTGAAGCTTTCTTT. Translation: CASSVAAVQGSTEAFF.